This entry describes one TCR beta chain. Original methodology: Estimated nucleated cell counts came from reference gene primer amplification. Repertoires were generated with immunoSEQ multiplex PCR, while TCRdb's copy carries only in-frame clones and drops some. V and J calls and clone size are those listed in that table; D and trimming were worked out from the DNA. The table records 130,000 to 150,000 clones, around 80% of them present only once. The sample comes from a study of blood T cell repertoires in COVID-19. On the study more broadly: Acute and convalescent COVID-19 specimens originated in the United States, Italy and Spain. T cells, B-cell-depleted T cells, or PBMCs provided the cDNA or gDNA that served as material.

The junction had 6 bases not matched to a gene; V was cut back by 6 bases and J by 3 bases. The V gene's germline CDR1 is SGHVS and CDR2 FQNEAQ. This CDR3 comprises 14 residues. The specimen sequenced was peripheral blood. The receptor was derived from an elderly man with acute or convalescent COVID-19. This sequence joins TRBV7-8 and TRBJ1-1; 8 bases are shared with TRBD1. CDR3 sequence: CASSPGQGYTEAFF. The DNA of the CDR3 is TGTGCCAGCAGTCCTGGACAGGGCTACACTGAAGCTTTCTTT.